This T cell receptor beta chain was captured by sequencing in a study of identical twins. Overall study findings and caveats: Memory repertoires showed no such pattern, whereas abundant cord blood beta clonotypes carried fewer insertions.

The cDNA had a unique molecular identifier and a template-switch universal primer site. TCRdb used MiXCR to reprocess the 5' RACE reads, holding one entry per CDR3 protein. The sample includes about 240,000 distinct CDR3 sequences, 6% to 8% of them seen just once. About this clonotype: Antigen specificity is unknown.

These same records also appear under a second study, on yellow fever vaccine responses in identical twins.

Sequencing used CD8+ T cells sorted from blood. The sequence was collected from a woman aged 18-30 years in good health.

Written as DNA, the CDR3 is TGTGCCAGCAGTTCGAACCTCCAAGAGACCCAGTACTTC. Its translation is CASSSNLQETQYF. This chain connects TRBV27 to TRBJ2-5; D ambiguous. Germline CDR1 is MNHEY and CDR2 is SMNVEV (reference sequence). This CDR3 contains 13 residues. V was cut by 4 bases and J by 1 base, with 7 bases left in between.